This T cell receptor beta chain is from a study of quantifying T cell responses using KT2 cells. Study-wide background: RNA was reverse transcribed with TCR alpha and beta constant-region primers. The T4 ligation step was estimated to exceed 8% efficiency under optimum conditions.

Known numbers of the T cell clone KT2 were added to PBMC. KT2 cells were mixed with fixed PBMC numbers at varying ratios. Findings and caveats of the study: KT2 sequence counts showed saturation when very many KT2 cells were spiked in.

Each cDNA got a UMI-containing oligo ligated at its 3' end. An equimolar mix of RC1.1 and RC1.2 primed the beta chain across TRBC1 and TRBC2. TCRdb fed the UMI-ligation and nested PCR reads into MiXCR, producing one record per CDR3 protein. This sample carries tens of thousands of distinct CDR3 sequences, more than 7% of them seen once, and the ten largest clones take more than 15%. The CDR3 sequence is 14 residues long. The germline V gene encodes CDR1 MNHEY and CDR2 SVGAGI. The ends lost 5 bases at V and 4 bases at J; junction bases unmatched: 5. Ten or more counts support this clonotype. The antigen remains undetermined.

The sequencing input was PBMCs spiked with cells of the T cell clone KT2. The genes are TRBV6-5 and TRBJ1-5, with 7 bases that match TRBD1. This sequence was found in a human donor. In nucleotides, the CDR3 is TGTGCCAGCAGTCGAACAGGGGTGAATCAGCCCCAGCATTTT. Residues: CASSRTGVNQPQHF.